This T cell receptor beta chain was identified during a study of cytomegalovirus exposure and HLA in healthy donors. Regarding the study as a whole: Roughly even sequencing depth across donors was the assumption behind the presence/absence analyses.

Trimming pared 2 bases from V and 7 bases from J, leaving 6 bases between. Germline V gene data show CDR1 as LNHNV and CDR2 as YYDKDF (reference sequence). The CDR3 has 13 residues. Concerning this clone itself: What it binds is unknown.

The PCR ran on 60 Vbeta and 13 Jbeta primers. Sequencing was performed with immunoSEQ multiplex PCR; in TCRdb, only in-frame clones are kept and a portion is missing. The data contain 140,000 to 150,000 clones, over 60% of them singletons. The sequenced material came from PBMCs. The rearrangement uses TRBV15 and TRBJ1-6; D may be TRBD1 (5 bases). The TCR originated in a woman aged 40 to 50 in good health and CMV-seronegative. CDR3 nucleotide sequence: TGTGCCACCAGCAGACAGGGAAATTCACCCCTCCACTTT. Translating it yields CATSRQGNSPLHF.